This record covers a single T cell receptor (beta chain). Its matching antigen is unknown. Both 60 Vbeta primers and 13 Jbeta primers went into the PCR. The table came from immunoSEQ multiplex PCR; TCRdb's copy has only in-frame clones and leaves some out. The sample has around 150,000 clones, almost 85% seen once. All donors participated as healthy donors of bone marrow. This specimen comes from a study of cytomegalovirus exposure and HLA in healthy donors. Broader study findings: It was confirmed in vitro that three of the CMV-associated chains were specific for CMV antigens. Overall, around 160 TCR beta chains were annotated as cytomegalovirus-associated. Analyses of presence and absence presupposed an approximately uniform sequencing depth across donors.

The V gene lost 6 bases and the J gene lost 8 bases, with 14 bases spanning the gap. Per germline, CDR1 MGHDK and CDR2 SYGVNS. This CDR3 contains 13 residues. The origin of this receptor is a man aged 25-40 years in good health and CMV-seropositive. The chain has TRBV25-1 and TRBJ1-3; D uncertain. Sequences were obtained from PBMCs. The CDR3 protein is CASSGGVGDTIYF. The CDR3, as DNA: TGTGCCAGCAGCGGCGGGGTCGGAGACACCATATATTTT.